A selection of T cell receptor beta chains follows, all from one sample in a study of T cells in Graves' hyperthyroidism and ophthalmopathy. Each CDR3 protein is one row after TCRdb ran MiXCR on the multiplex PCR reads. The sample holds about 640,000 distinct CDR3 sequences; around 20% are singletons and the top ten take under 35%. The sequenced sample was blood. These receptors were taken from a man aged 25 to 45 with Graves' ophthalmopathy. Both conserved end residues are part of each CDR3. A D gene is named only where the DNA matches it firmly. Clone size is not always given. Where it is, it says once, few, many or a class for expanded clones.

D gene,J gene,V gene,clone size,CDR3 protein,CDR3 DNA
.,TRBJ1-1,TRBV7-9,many,CASSLGGGRWAFF,TGTGCCAGCAGCTTAGGCGGTGGCCGGTGGGCTTTCTTT
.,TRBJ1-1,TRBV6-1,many,CASSEAEGLNTEAFF,TGTGCCAGCAGTGAAGCTGAAGGTCTGAACACTGAAGCTTTCTTT
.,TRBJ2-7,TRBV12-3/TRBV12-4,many,CASRSYRDGYEQYF,TGTGCCAGCAGATCTTACAGGGACGGCTACGAGCAGTACTTC
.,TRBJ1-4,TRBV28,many,CASSQGRKLFF,TGTGCCAGCAGTCAAGGGAGAAAACTGTTTTTT
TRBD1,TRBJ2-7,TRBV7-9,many,CASSQPQGDEQYF,TGTGCCAGCAGCCAGCCACAGGGGGACGAGCAGTACTTC
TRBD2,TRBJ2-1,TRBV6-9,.,CASSSMGLAGDNEQFF,TGTGCCAGCAGTTCGATGGGACTAGCGGGAGACAATGAGCAGTTCTTC
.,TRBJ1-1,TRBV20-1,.,CSARDQWNTEAFF,TGCAGTGCTAGGGATCAGTGGAACACTGAAGCTTTCTTT
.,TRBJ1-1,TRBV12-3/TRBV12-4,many,CASSFGPTEAFF,TGTGCCAGCAGTTTTGGTCCCACTGAAGCTTTCTTT
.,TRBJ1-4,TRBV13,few,CASGVPGSNEKLFF,TGTGCCAGCGGGGTCCCGGGTTCTAATGAAAAACTGTTTTTT
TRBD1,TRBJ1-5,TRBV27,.,CASSSGQLSNQPQHF,TGTGCCAGCAGCTCGGGACAGCTAAGCAATCAGCCCCAGCATTTT
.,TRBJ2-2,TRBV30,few,CALAPQGLGELFF,TGTGCCTTAGCCCCCCAGGGACTCGGGGAGCTGTTTTTT
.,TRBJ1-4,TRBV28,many,CASSPPGPRTEKLFF,TGTGCCAGCAGTCCCCCGGGGCCCCGGACTGAAAAACTGTTTTTT
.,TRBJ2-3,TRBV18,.,CASSPPSSDTQYF,TGTGCCAGCTCACCACCAAGTTCAGATACGCAGTATTTT
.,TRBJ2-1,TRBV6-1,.,CASSAERILNEQFF,TGTGCCAGCAGTGCAGAGCGGATTCTCAATGAGCAGTTCTTC
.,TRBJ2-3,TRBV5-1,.,CASSPVQGTDTQYF,TGCGCCAGCAGCCCAGTACAGGGCACAGATACGCAGTATTTT
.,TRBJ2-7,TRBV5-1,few,CASSLARPTVEQYF,TGCGCCAGCAGCTTGGCCAGGCCCACTGTCGAGCAGTACTTC
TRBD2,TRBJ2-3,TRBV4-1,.,CASSQLIAGGGPSTDTQYF,TGCGCCAGCAGCCAACTGATAGCGGGAGGAGGACCTAGCACAGATACGCAGTATTTT
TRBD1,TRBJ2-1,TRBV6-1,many,CASTLQPGQGGGEQFF,TGTGCCAGCACTCTCCAGCCGGGACAGGGTGGTGGTGAGCAGTTCTTC
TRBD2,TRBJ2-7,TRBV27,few,CASSFYSGNLYEQYF,TGTGCCAGCAGTTTCTACAGCGGGAACCTCTACGAGCAGTACTTC
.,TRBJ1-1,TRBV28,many,CASSEVNTEAFF,TGTGCCAGCAGCGAGGTGAACACTGAAGCTTTCTTT
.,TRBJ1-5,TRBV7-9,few,CASRQGDNQPQHF,TGTGCCAGCAGACAGGGAGACAATCAGCCCCAGCATTTT
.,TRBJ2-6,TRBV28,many,CASSLIPSGANVLTF,TGTGCCAGCAGCCTTATTCCTTCTGGGGCCAACGTCCTGACTTTC
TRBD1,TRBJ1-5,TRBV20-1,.,CSARGGGQPQHF,TGCAGTGCCAGGGGGGGAGGTCAGCCCCAGCATTTT
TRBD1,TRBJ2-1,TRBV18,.,CASSRGTGSFNEQFF,TGTGCCAGCTCACGCGGGACAGGGAGTTTCAATGAGCAGTTCTTC
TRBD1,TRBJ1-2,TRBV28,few,CATLQGAGYGYTF,TGTGCCACCCTCCAGGGGGCTGGCTATGGCTACACCTTC
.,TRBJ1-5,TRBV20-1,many,CSARVGSQPQHF,TGCAGTGCTAGAGTGGGGTCTCAGCCCCAGCATTTT
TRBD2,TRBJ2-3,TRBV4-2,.,CASSPRSASGGTALSTDTQYF,TGTGCCAGCAGCCCTAGAAGCGCTAGCGGGGGGACAGCCCTTAGCACAGATACGCAGTATTTT
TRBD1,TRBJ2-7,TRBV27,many,CASSFGQGAEQYF,TGTGCCAGCAGTTTCGGACAGGGGGCTGAGCAGTACTTC
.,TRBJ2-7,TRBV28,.,CASKGDYEQYF,TGTGCCAGCAAGGGGGACTACGAGCAGTACTTC
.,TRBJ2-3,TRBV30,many,CAWSVGNTDTQYF,TGTGCCTGGAGTGTCGGAAACACAGATACGCAGTATTTT
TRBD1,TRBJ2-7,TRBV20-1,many,CSAISPGQGSYEQYF,TGCAGTGCTATATCGCCGGGACAGGGCTCCTACGAGCAGTACTTC
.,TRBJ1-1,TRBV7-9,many,CASSLSSPNTEAFF,TGTGCCAGCAGCTTAAGTAGCCCGAACACTGAAGCTTTCTTT
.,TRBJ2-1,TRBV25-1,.,CASSELAVHNEQFF,TGTGCCAGCAGTGAATTGGCAGTTCACAATGAGCAGTTCTTC
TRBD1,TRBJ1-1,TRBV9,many,CASSVAQGGEAFF,TGTGCCAGCAGCGTAGCTCAGGGGGGTGAAGCTTTCTTT
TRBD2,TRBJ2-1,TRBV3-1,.,CASSQAHSGKNHEQFF,TGTGCCAGCAGCCAAGCCCATAGCGGGAAGAATCATGAGCAGTTCTTC
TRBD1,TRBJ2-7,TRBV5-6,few,CASSFSGTADEQYF,TGTGCCAGCAGCTTCTCCGGGACAGCGGACGAGCAGTACTTC
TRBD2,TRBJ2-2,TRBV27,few,CASYPGTSGRGNTGELFF,TGTGCCTCTTATCCGGGGACTAGCGGGAGGGGGAACACCGGGGAGCTGTTTTTT
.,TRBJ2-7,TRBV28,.,CASSLGLGPTYEQYF,TGTGCCAGCAGTTTGGGACTTGGGCCCACCTACGAGCAGTACTTC
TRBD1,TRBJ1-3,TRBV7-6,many,CASSPASGGGNTIYF,TGTGCCAGCAGCCCAGCTTCAGGGGGAGGAAACACCATATATTTT
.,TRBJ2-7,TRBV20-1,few,CSGQGSYEQYF,TGCAGTGGGCAGGGTTCCTACGAGCAGTACTTC
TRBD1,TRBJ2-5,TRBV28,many,CASSSGQVSSETQYF,TGTGCCAGCAGCTCCGGACAGGTCAGCTCAGAGACCCAGTACTTC
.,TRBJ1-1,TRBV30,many,CAWGRDWKNTEAFF,TGTGCCTGGGGCAGGGACTGGAAGAACACTGAAGCTTTCTTT
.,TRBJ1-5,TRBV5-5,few,CASSPTPGSSNQPQHF,TGTGCCAGCAGCCCCACCCCGGGATCTAGCAATCAGCCCCAGCATTTT
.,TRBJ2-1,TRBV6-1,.,CASSAGRWTYNEQFF,TGTGCCAGCTCCGCGGGACGCTGGACCTACAATGAGCAGTTCTTC
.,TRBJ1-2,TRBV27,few,CASSPGGWETNYGYTF,TGTGCCAGCAGTCCCGGGGGGTGGGAGACTAACTATGGCTACACCTTC
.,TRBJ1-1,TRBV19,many,CASSRGLNTEAFF,TGTGCCAGCTCCCGCGGTCTGAACACTGAAGCTTTCTTT
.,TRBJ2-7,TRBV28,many,CASSPLDSDLRVQYF,TGTGCCAGCAGTCCCCTCGACAGTGACCTACGAGTGCAGTACTTC
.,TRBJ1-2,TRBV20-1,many,CSAGGGSLNYGYTF,TGCAGTGCTGGGGGGGGCTCGTTGAACTATGGCTACACCTTC